These 27 T cell receptor beta chains share one sample of origin, sequenced in a study of blood T cell repertoires in COVID-19. Profiling relied on immunoSEQ multiplex PCR, and the TCRdb table lists in-frame clones only, not all of them. Of approximately 300,000 clones listed, around 83% are singletons. The source material was peripheral blood. These receptors were taken from a woman aged 45-59 years with acute or convalescent COVID-19.

The rearrangement links TRBV4-3 to TRBJ1-2; the match to TRBD1 covers 7 bases. Germline V lookup: CDR1 LGHNA, CDR2 YSLEER. The CDR3 totals 15 residues. V was clipped by 4 bases and J by 3 bases; unmatched bases: 8. DNA of the CDR3: TGCGCCAGCAGCCCCAGACAGGGTTTTGACTATGGCTACACCTTC. Its protein is CASSPRQGFDYGYTF.

CDR3 coding DNA: TGTGCCAGCAGCCCGCTTACGGGACTAGCGGGGGCCTACAATGAGCAGTTCTTC. Translated, it gives CASSPLTGLAGAYNEQFF. This chain joins TRBV13 and TRBJ2-1, with 14 bases identical to TRBD2. CDR3 length equals 18 residues. Losses at the gene ends were 5 bases for V and 2 bases for J; bases not matched to a gene: 8. Germline CDR1 is PRHDT and CDR2 is FYEKMQ (reference sequence).

This chain links TRBV27 with TRBJ1-1; 7 bases match TRBD1. This CDR3 has 14 residues. The ends lost 3 bases at V and 4 bases at J; junction bases unmatched: 5. Germline V gene sequence: CDR1 MNHEY, CDR2 SMNVEV (reference sequence). Here the CDR3 DNA reads TGTGCCAGCAGTTTTCAGGGGGTGGGCACTGAAGCTTTCTTT. This gives the protein CASSFQGVGTEAFF.

This clone was counted only a few times. CDR3: CASRDRTGEETQYF. CDR3 DNA: TGTGCCAGCAGGGATAGGACAGGGGAAGAGACCCAGTACTTC. The genes are TRBV28 and TRBJ2-5; 9 bases are shared with TRBD1. J lost 3 bases, V lost 6 bases, and 5 bases had no gene match. CDR1 and CDR2 (germline): MDHEN, SYDVKM. The CDR3 is 14 residues long.

This rearrangement joins TRBV27 to TRBJ2-7; 13 bases are shared with TRBD2. The CDR3 contains 15 residues. Looked up from germline, CDR1 is MNHEY and CDR2 is SMNVEV (reference sequence). Trimming at V came to 3 bases and at J to 4 bases, leaving 3 bases not matched to a gene. CDR3 loop: CASSFRLAGGYEQYV. The CDR3 nucleotides are TGTGCCAGCAGTTTCCGACTAGCGGGGGGATACGAGCAGTACGTC.

The chain uses TRBV7-2 and TRBJ2-1; TRBD1 agrees at 11 bases. Germline V lookup: CDR1 SGHTA, CDR2 FQGNSA. V gave up 5 bases and J gave up 5 bases; unmatched junction bases: 5. This CDR3 is built from 15 residues. Written as DNA, the CDR3 is TGTGCCAGCAGCGGAGGACAGGGGGCAAACAATGAGCAGTTCTTC. Its protein is CASSGGQGANNEQFF.

J is TRBJ2-2 and V is TRBV18, with 9 bases aligning to TRBD1. The CDR3 consists of 17 residues. The ends lost 3 bases at V and 0 bases at J; junction bases unmatched: 5. Germline CDR1 reads KGHSH; CDR2 reads LQKENI. The DNA for the CDR3 is TGTGCCAGCTCACCCGACAGGGGGGAATCGAACACCGGGGAGCTGTTTTTT. Its translation: CASSPDRGESNTGELFF.

This sequence joins TRBV4-1 and TRBJ2-5, with 8 bases that match TRBD1. The CDR3 runs to 14 residues. Germline V gene sequence: CDR1 MGHRA, CDR2 YSYEKL. The J segment lost 4 bases and the V segment lost 4 bases, leaving 5 bases of the junction unmatched. CDR3 in amino acids: CASSPDRVAETQYF. CDR3 coding DNA: TGCGCCAGCAGCCCGGACAGGGTGGCAGAGACCCAGTACTTC.

The chain has TRBV5-1 and TRBJ1-1, with D possibly TRBD1 on 5 matching bases. CDR1 is SGHRS, CDR2 YFSETQ, per germline. The CDR3 spans 16 residues. Trimming removed 2 bases at V and 2 bases at J, with 16 bases between. This CDR3 reads CASSFLLTDSNTEAFF. In DNA form, the CDR3 reads TGCGCCAGCAGCTTCCTCCTGACAGATTCCAACACTGAAGCTTTCTTT.

V usage is TRBV10-3 and J usage is TRBJ1-2, with TRBD1 identical over 9 bases. Germline trimming cut 3 bases from V and 8 bases from J; bases unmatched to any gene: 4. Germline V gene data show CDR1 as ENHRY and CDR2 as SYGVKD. The CDR3 covers 13 residues. The CDR3 here is CAISEDRGEGYTF. CDR3 sequence (DNA): TGTGCCATCAGTGAAGACAGGGGGGAAGGCTACACCTTC.

V and J are TRBV9 and TRBJ2-5, with a possible D match to TRBD1 (6 bases). The CDR3 sequence is 18 residues long. CDR1 and CDR2 from the germline V gene are SGDLS and YYNGEE. Trimming took 6 bases from V and 0 from J, leaving 24 bases between them. The CDR3 is CASTKRERDTRHQETQYF. In nucleotides, the CDR3 is TGTGCCAGCACCAAAAGGGAACGGGACACCCGACACCAAGAGACCCAGTACTTC.

The chain is built from TRBV3-1 (or the pseudogene TRBV3-2) and TRBJ2-3; 13 bases fit TRBD2. Germline values: CDR1 LGHDT, CDR2 YNNKEL (reference sequence). V was pared by 1 base and J by 6 bases, with 4 bases of the junction left unmatched. This CDR3 has 16 amino acids. This CDR3 reads CASSQVLAGGPDTQYF. The CDR3 nucleotides read TGTGCCAGCAGCCAAGTACTAGCGGGGGGGCCCGATACGCAGTATTTT.

J is TRBJ2-3 and V is TRBV5-1; a weak D match, TRBD2 (5 bases). The V end was cut by 3 bases, the J end by 0 bases, with 8 bases between. The CDR3 totals 14 residues. Germline V lookup: CDR1 SGHRS, CDR2 YFSETQ. The CDR3: CASSSDLSTDTQYF. Written as DNA, the CDR3 is TGCGCCAGCAGCTCGGACTTAAGCACAGATACGCAGTATTTT.

V usage is TRBV12-3 or TRBV12-4 and J usage is TRBJ1-1; a possible D gene is TRBD1 (6 bases). The CDR3 totals 13 residues. The V end was cut by 3 bases, the J end by 5 bases, with 10 bases between. For the CDR3, the DNA is TGTGCCAGCAGTTTCAACAGGGTTACTGAAGCTTTCTTT. It is translated as CASSFNRVTEAFF.

The chain links TRBV19 to TRBJ2-3, with D perhaps matching TRBD1 (5 bases). The CDR3 extends over 16 amino acids. The germline CDR1 and CDR2 sequences are LNHDA and SQIVND (reference sequence). Trimming cost V 1 base and J 3 bases, with 14 bases left between them. This chain's CDR3 is CASSIGPGKGTDTQYF. Written as DNA, the CDR3 is TGTGCCAGTAGTATAGGTCCAGGGAAGGGAACAGATACGCAGTATTTT.

This chain links TRBV30 with TRBJ1-2, with 8 bases identical to TRBD1. This CDR3 is built from 15 residues. V shed 3 bases and J 7 bases; nucleotides not matched to a gene: 13. CDR1 and CDR2 from the germline V gene are GTSNPN and SVGIG (reference sequence). Here the CDR3 DNA reads TGTGCCTGGAGGGGGGGGGACAGGCGTTTCGGTGGCTACACCTTC. It is translated as CAWRGGDRRFGGYTF. Filled out from reference TRBV30 and TRBJ1-2, the complete variable domain reads SQTIHQWPATLVQPVGSPLSLECTVEGTSNPNLYWYRQAAGRGLQLLFYSVGIGQISSEVPQNLSASRPQDRQFILSSKKLLLSDSGFYLCAWRGGDRRFGGYTFGSGTRLTVV.

Regarding this clone: Because the CDR3's place on the DNA is in doubt, the DNA is left out and the CDR3 is given as listed by TCRdb. The chain carries TRBV30 and TRBJ1-1; the DNA was not compared with TRBD1, the D call given in the table. From its first to its last residue, the CDR3 has 11 amino acids. Germline V gene lookup returns CDR1 GTSNPN and CDR2 SVGIG (reference sequence). The CDR3 reads CAWGQGAWTFF.

The chain links TRBV4-2 to TRBJ1-5; D is ambiguous. CDR1 is LGHNA and CDR2 is YNFKEQ in the germline V gene. The V end was cut by 0 bases, the J end by 2 bases, with 5 bases between. CDR3 length equals 14 residues. CDR3 protein: CASSQDRGNQPQHF. CDR3 sequence (DNA): TGTGCCAGCAGCCAAGATCGGGGCAATCAGCCCCAGCATTTT.

DNA of the CDR3: TGTGCCAGTAGTATTTTGGAGGGGCAGGGCTATACCGGGGAGCTGTTTTTT. Translation: CASSILEGQGYTGELFF. The rearrangement joins TRBV19 to TRBJ2-2; possible D gene TRBD2, 6 bases. CDR1 is LNHDA, CDR2 SQIVND, per germline (reference sequence). CDR3 length equals 17 residues. V was trimmed by 3 bases and J by 5 bases, leaving 19 bases between them. The whole variable domain, remainder taken from reference TRBV19 and TRBJ2-2, is DGGITQSPKYLFRKEGQNVTLSCEQNLNHDAMYWYRQDPGQGLRLIYYSQIVNDFQKGDIAEGYSVSREKKESFPLTVTSAQKNPTAFYLCASSILEGQGYTGELFFGEGSRLTVL.

This chain links TRBV21-1 with TRBJ2-1; no check of the table's D call, TRBD2, against the DNA was made. TRBV21-1 is a documented pseudogene. The CDR3 totals 17 residues. The CDR3 here is CASSKRGGIGPLDEQFF. CDR3 nucleotides: TGTGCCAGCAGCAAAAGGGGCGGGATAGGACCCCTCGATGAGCAGTTCTTC.

The V call is TRBV27, the J call TRBJ1-2; 8 bases are a match to TRBD1. Germline V gene lookup returns CDR1 MNHEY and CDR2 SMNVEV (reference sequence). The CDR3 loop spans 14 amino acids. V lost 6 bases to trimming and J lost 5 bases; unmatched junction nucleotides: 8. The CDR3 sequence is CASSIDRGGYGYTF. Written as DNA, the CDR3 is TGTGCCAGCAGCATCGACAGGGGAGGATATGGCTACACCTTC.

This clone was seen a handful of times. This rearrangement joins TRBV5-1 to TRBJ1-1; the D gene is possibly TRBD1 (5 bases). Germline lookup yields CDR1 SGHRS and CDR2 YFSETQ. The V gene lost 1 base and the J gene lost 4 bases, with 11 bases spanning the gap. This CDR3 is 14 amino acids long. CDR3 sequence (DNA): TGCGCCAGCAGCTTGAATAGGGGAACCACTGAAGCTTTCTTT. Its translation is CASSLNRGTTEAFF.

The V call is TRBV9, the J call TRBJ2-7; 7 bases match TRBD1. Germline trimming cut 7 bases from V and 0 bases from J; bases unmatched to any gene: 13. The germline gives CDR1 SGDLS, CDR2 YYNGEE. The CDR3 runs to 16 residues. The CDR3 nucleotides are TGTGCCAGCGCGCCCAAGGGACAGCTCCGCTCCTACGAGCAGTACTTC. This encodes CASAPKGQLRSYEQYF.

This clone was recorded only once. V and J are TRBV3-1 (or the pseudogene TRBV3-2) and TRBJ1-2; 9 bases fit TRBD1. CDR1 and CDR2 (germline): LGHDT, YNNKEL (reference sequence). This CDR3 comprises 12 residues. With 8 bases clipped from V and 7 bases from J, the junction kept 5 bases outside the gene matches. CDR3 in amino acids: CASLGQGSGYTF. The CDR3 coding sequence is TGTGCCAGCCTGGGACAGGGCTCTGGCTACACCTTC.

This clone was seen a handful of times. The V and J genes are TRBV2 and TRBJ1-5, with 9 bases fitting TRBD1. This CDR3 is 17 amino acids long. Trimming removed 4 bases from V and 7 bases from J; junction bases left unmatched: 14. CDR1 is SNHLY, CDR2 FYNNEI, per germline. The CDR3 sequence is CASSGRPGTGFGQPQHF. Written as DNA, the CDR3 is TGTGCCAGCAGTGGCCGTCCCGGGACAGGGTTTGGCCAGCCCCAGCATTTT.

This chain joins TRBV5-1 and TRBJ2-5; D ambiguous. The CDR3 sequence is 11 residues long. In germline, CDR1 is SGHRS, CDR2 YFSETQ. V was pared by 5 bases and J by 3 bases, with 5 bases between. DNA of the CDR3: TGCGCCAGCAGGTTTAAAGAGACCCAGTACTTC. It specifies CASRFKETQYF.

The rearrangement joins TRBV4-2 to TRBJ2-7; 7 positions match TRBD1. The junction had 3 bases not matched to a gene; V was cut back by 2 bases and J by 2 bases. CDR1 LGHNA and CDR2 YNFKEQ come from the germline V gene. This CDR3 is built from 14 residues. CDR3 sequence reads: CASSQTGETYEQYF. The CDR3 DNA follows: TGTGCCAGCAGCCAAACAGGGGAGACCTACGAGCAGTACTTC.